These T cell receptor beta chains were read from a single sample in a study of blood T cell repertoires in COVID-19. Generated by immunoSEQ multiplex PCR, the TCRdb table keeps only in-frame clones and is missing some. The sample consists of about 180,000 clones, more than 90% of them appearing once. The material sequenced was peripheral blood. The receptors originated from a man between 45 and 60 years old with acute or convalescent COVID-19. Each CDR3 is given with its conserved first and last residue. D genes are given only for firm matches. Clone size is stated in some rows and not others, as once, few, many or a class when expanded.

v_gene,abundance,d_gene,j_gene,CDR3aa,CDR3nt
TRBV2,-,TRBD2,TRBJ2-7,CASSERVRLAGIHEQYF,TGTGCCAGCAGTGAAAGGGTTAGACTAGCGGGAATCCACGAGCAGTACTTC
TRBV12-5,-,TRBD2,TRBJ2-3,CASAPGGSLATDTQYF,TGTGCTAGTGCCCCGGGGGGGAGTCTAGCTACAGATACGCAGTATTTT
TRBV2,-,TRBD2,TRBJ2-3,CASSETGAGRGTDTQYF,TGTGCCAGCAGTGAAACCGGAGCGGGACGAGGGACAGATACGCAGTATTTT
TRBV27,-,-,TRBJ2-3,CASSERLKTSTDTQYF,TGTGCCAGCAGTGAGAGACTAAAAACTAGCACAGATACGCAGTATTTT
TRBV30,-,-,TRBJ1-3,CAWSLTGGIGNTIYF,TGTGCCTGGAGTCTCACGGGAGGGATCGGAAACACCATATATTTT
TRBV9,-,TRBD1,TRBJ1-3,CASSGGQDASGNTIYF,TGTGCCAGCAGCGGCGGACAGGACGCTTCTGGAAACACCATATATTTT
TRBV29-1,few,-,TRBJ1-3,CSVEAAGHDTIYF,TGCAGCGTTGAAGCAGCAGGGCATGACACCATATATTTT
TRBV5-1,-,-,TRBJ2-1,CASSLGGLSSYNEQFF,TGCGCCAGCAGCTTGGGCGGACTGAGCTCCTACAATGAGCAGTTCTTC
TRBV7-9,-,TRBD1,TRBJ2-1,CASSSPGQGNEQFF,TGTGCCAGCAGCTCTCCGGGACAGGGCAATGAGCAGTTCTTC
TRBV4-3,-,TRBD1,TRBJ1-6,CASSQGGQGKSPLHF,TGCGCCAGCAGCCAAGGCGGACAGGGAAAATCACCCCTCCACTTT
TRBV28,-,TRBD2,TRBJ2-3,CASSTPAGETDTQYF,TGTGCCAGCAGTACCCCAGCGGGAGAAACAGATACGCAGTATTTT
TRBV28,-,-,TRBJ1-1,CASRRYSYEAFF,TGTGCCAGCAGGAGATACAGCTATGAAGCTTTCTTT
TRBV28,-,-,TRBJ2-5,CASSLWDSVLETQYF,TGTGCCAGCAGTTTATGGGACAGCGTGTTGGAGACCCAGTACTTC
TRBV5-6,-,TRBD1,TRBJ2-1,CASRTRTGWNEQFF,TGTGCCAGCAGGACGAGGACAGGGTGGAATGAGCAGTTCTTC
TRBV6-5,-,TRBD1,TRBJ1-6,CASSTQGDGISPLHF,TGTGCCAGCAGTACACAGGGGGATGGGATTTCACCCCTCCACTTT
TRBV5-8,-,-,TRBJ2-6,CASSLRGSGANVLTF,TGTGCCAGCAGCCTCCGGGGCTCTGGGGCCAACGTCCTGACTTTC
TRBV30,-,-,TRBJ1-3,CAWRAASGNTIYF,TGTGCCTGGAGGGCCGCCTCTGGAAACACCATATATTTT
TRBV11-2,once,-,TRBJ1-1,CASSQQVMNTEAFF,TGTGCCAGCAGCCAACAGGTCATGAACACTGAAGCTTTCTTT
TRBV4-1,-,-,TRBJ1-4,CASSQPGQTNEKLFF,TGCGCCAGCAGCCAGCCGGGACAAACTAATGAAAAACTGTTTTTT
TRBV7-2,-,-,TRBJ2-5,CASSLVSGNLQETQYF,TGTGCCAGCAGCTTAGTTTCAGGGAACCTTCAAGAGACCCAGTACTTC
TRBV28,-,TRBD2,TRBJ2-7,CASSLGLAGDEQYF,TGTGCCAGCAGCTTGGGACTAGCGGGGGACGAGCAGTACTTC
TRBV5-1,-,TRBD1,TRBJ2-5,CASSPGTAFQETQYF,TGCGCCAGCAGCCCCGGGACAGCCTTCCAAGAGACCCAGTACTTC
TRBV6-4,-,-,TRBJ1-2,CASSASGANPRGYTF,TGTGCCAGCAGTGCCTCAGGGGCCAACCCGAGGGGCTACACCTTC
TRBV27,-,TRBD1,TRBJ2-7,CASRTGRNYEQYF,TGTGCCAGCAGGACAGGGCGAAACTACGAGCAGTACTTC
TRBV4-3,-,TRBD1,TRBJ2-5,CASSQELDREWETQYF,TGCGCCAGCAGCCAAGAGTTGGACAGGGAATGGGAGACCCAGTACTTC
TRBV24-1,-,-,TRBJ1-3,CATSDKAGGSGNTIYF,TGTGCCACCAGTGATAAGGCGGGGGGCTCCGGAAACACCATATATTTT
TRBV20-1,-,-,TRBJ1-2,CSARQVRGYTF,TGCAGTGCCAGACAGGTTCGTGGCTACACCTTC
TRBV5-1,-,TRBD1,TRBJ1-1,CASSLDGQGGYTEAFF,TGCGCCAGCAGCTTGGATGGACAGGGTGGGTACACTGAAGCTTTCTTT
TRBV10-3,-,TRBD2,TRBJ2-3,CASRTSGGFSTDTQYF,TGTGCCTCTAGGACTAGCGGGGGTTTTAGCACAGATACGCAGTATTTT
TRBV10-3,-,-,TRBJ2-3,CAISESLIRLVADTQYF,TGTGCCATCAGTGAGTCTCTGATAAGACTAGTCGCAGATACGCAGTATTTT
TRBV25-1,-,-,TRBJ1-6,CASSARGTYNSPLHF,TGTGCCAGCAGTGCCCGAGGGACCTATAATTCACCCCTCCACTTT
TRBV6-6,-,-,TRBJ2-1,CASSYSAVKDNEQFF,TGTGCCAGCAGTTACTCCGCGGTAAAGGACAATGAGCAGTTCTTC
TRBV19,-,TRBD2,TRBJ2-5,CASSILAGGPETQYF,TGTGCCAGTAGTATACTAGCGGGAGGGCCGGAGACCCAGTACTTC
TRBV19,once,TRBD2,TRBJ2-2,CASSTGLAGGKRPGELFF,TGTGCCAGTAGTACGGGACTAGCGGGGGGCAAACGCCCCGGGGAGCTGTTTTTT
TRBV7-9,-,TRBD1,TRBJ1-5,CASSDRGLGNQPQHF,TGTGCCAGCAGCGACAGGGGTCTCGGCAATCAGCCCCAGCATTTT
TRBV28,-,-,TRBJ2-7,CASTAIGGSEQYF,TGTGCCAGCACAGCCATCGGGGGTAGCGAGCAGTACTTC
TRBV27,-,TRBD2,TRBJ2-5,CASSLLAGGIGETQYF,TGTGCCAGCAGTTTACTAGCGGGAGGAATTGGAGAGACCCAGTACTTC
TRBV7-2,-,TRBD1,TRBJ2-7,CASSLLPDRASYEQYF,TGTGCCAGCAGCTTACTCCCCGACAGGGCTAGCTACGAGCAGTACTTC
TRBV7-3,-,-,TRBJ1-1,CASSLKNTEAFF,TGTGCCAGCAGCCTTAAGAACACTGAAGCTTTCTTT
TRBV27,-,-,TRBJ1-6,CASSLRTEVYNSPLHF,TGTGCCAGCAGTTTAAGGACAGAAGTCTATAATTCACCCCTCCACTTT
TRBV10-3,few,TRBD1,TRBJ1-1,CAISGGTGIAEAFF,TGTGCCATCAGTGGCGGGACAGGGATCGCTGAAGCTTTCTTT
TRBV4-1,-,TRBD2,TRBJ2-3,CASSIRLAGGTDTQYF,TGCGCCAGCAGCATCCGACTAGCGGGGGGCACAGATACGCAGTATTTT
TRBV27,few,TRBD1,TRBJ1-2,CASSGTGQDSSGYTF,TGTGCCAGCAGTGGAACCGGACAGGACTCCTCTGGCTACACCTTC
TRBV7-2,-,TRBD1,TRBJ1-2,CASSYYPGQRYGYTF,TGTGCCAGCAGCTACTATCCGGGACAGCGATATGGCTACACCTTC
TRBV2,-,-,TRBJ1-3,CASSGGGGLGNTIYF,TGTGCCAGCAGTGGGGGCGGGGGGCTTGGAAACACCATATATTTT
TRBV7-3,-,-,TRBJ2-6,CASSLGPGTGSGANVLTF,TGTGCCAGCAGCTTAGGGCCAGGGACTGGCTCTGGGGCCAACGTCCTGACTTTC
TRBV18,-,-,TRBJ1-2,CASSPQRVTDYGYTF,TGTGCCAGCTCACCACAAAGAGTCACGGACTATGGCTACACCTTC
TRBV18,-,TRBD1,TRBJ2-3,CASSLRGPAASTDTQYF,TGTGCCAGCTCACTCAGGGGGCCAGCTGCTAGCACAGATACGCAGTATTTT
TRBV27,-,-,TRBJ2-5,CASSPSAADAGGGRTQYF,TGTGCCAGCAGTCCCTCCGCGGCGGATGCGGGCGGTGGGCGGACCCAGTACTTC
TRBV7-9,-,-,TRBJ1-2,CASSSQFYGYTF,TGTGCCAGCAGTTCGCAGTTCTATGGCTACACCTTC
TRBV15,-,TRBD1,TRBJ1-5,CATSGQGGQPQHF,TGTGCCACCAGCGGACAGGGGGGGCAGCCCCAGCATTTT
TRBV7-2,-,-,TRBJ1-5,CASSLWPGQYQPQHF,TGTGCCAGCAGCTTATGGCCAGGACAATATCAGCCCCAGCATTTT
TRBV6-1,-,-,TRBJ2-3,CASSEHLATNTDTQYF,TGTGCCAGCAGTGAGCACCTAGCGACCAATACAGATACGCAGTATTTT
TRBV27,-,TRBD1,TRBJ1-1,CASQQFSPGQGRGTEAFF,TGTGCCAGCCAGCAGTTTTCTCCGGGACAGGGGCGGGGCACTGAAGCTTTCTTT
TRBV5-1,-,TRBD1,TRBJ1-4,CASSLGDRDREKLFF,TGCGCCAGCAGCTTGGGCGACAGGGATCGTGAAAAACTGTTTTTT